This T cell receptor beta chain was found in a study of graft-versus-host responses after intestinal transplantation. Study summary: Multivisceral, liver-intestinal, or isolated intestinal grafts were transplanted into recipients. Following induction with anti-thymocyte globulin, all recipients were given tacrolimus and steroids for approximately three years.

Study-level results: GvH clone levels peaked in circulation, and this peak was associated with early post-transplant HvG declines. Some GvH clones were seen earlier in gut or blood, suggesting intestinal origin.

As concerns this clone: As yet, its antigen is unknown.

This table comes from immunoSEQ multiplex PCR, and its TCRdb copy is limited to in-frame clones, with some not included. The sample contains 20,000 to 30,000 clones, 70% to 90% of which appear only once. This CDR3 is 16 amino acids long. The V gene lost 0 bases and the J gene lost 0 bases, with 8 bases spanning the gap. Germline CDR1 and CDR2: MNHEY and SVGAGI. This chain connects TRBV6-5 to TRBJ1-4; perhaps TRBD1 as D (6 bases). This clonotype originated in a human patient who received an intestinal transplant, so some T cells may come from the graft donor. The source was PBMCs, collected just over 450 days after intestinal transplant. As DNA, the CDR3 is TGTGCCAGCAGTTACTCGGGGGCCCCAACTAATGAAAAACTGTTTTTT. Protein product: CASSYSGAPTNEKLFF.